This entry concerns a single T cell receptor beta chain. Authors' analysis steps: Estimation of nucleated cell counts was performed using reference gene primer amplification. Method: immunoSEQ multiplex PCR; TCRdb's copy keeps in-frame clones and lacks some. D and trimming were read from the DNA, whereas the V and J calls and clone size are those reported in that table. The sample has around 120,000 clones; 65% to 85% are singletons. The data belong to a study of blood T cell repertoires in COVID-19. Germline CDR1 is ENHRY and CDR2 is SYGVKD. This CDR3 contains 16 residues. J gave up 2 bases and V 7 bases, and 9 bases lay outside the gene matches.

The sequenced material came from peripheral blood. The rearrangement uses TRBV10-3 and TRBJ1-2, with TRBD1 matching over 11 bases. The receptor comes from a man aged 65 to 79 with acute or convalescent COVID-19. In DNA, the CDR3 is TGTGCCATCAACACGGACAGGGGGCTAGGGAACTATGGCTACACCTTC. It yields the protein CAINTDRGLGNYGYTF.